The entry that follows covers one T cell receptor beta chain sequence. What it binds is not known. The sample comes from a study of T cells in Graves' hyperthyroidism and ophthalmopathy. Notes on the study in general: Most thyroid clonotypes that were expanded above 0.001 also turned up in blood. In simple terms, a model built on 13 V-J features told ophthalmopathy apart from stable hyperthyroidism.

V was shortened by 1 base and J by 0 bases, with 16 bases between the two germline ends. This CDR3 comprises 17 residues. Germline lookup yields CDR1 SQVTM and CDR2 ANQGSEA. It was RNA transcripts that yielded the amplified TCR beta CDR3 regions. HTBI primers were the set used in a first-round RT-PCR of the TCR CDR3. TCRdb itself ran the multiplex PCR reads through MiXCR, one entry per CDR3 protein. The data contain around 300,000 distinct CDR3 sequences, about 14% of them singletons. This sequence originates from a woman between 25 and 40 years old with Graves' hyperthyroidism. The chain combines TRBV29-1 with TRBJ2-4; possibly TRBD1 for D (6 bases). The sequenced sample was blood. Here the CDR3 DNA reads TGCAGCGTTGAAGCGGGGTCGAGGGGGATAGCCAAAAACATTCAGTACTTC. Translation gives CSVEAGSRGIAKNIQYF.